One T cell receptor (beta chain) is described in this entry. Its target antigen remains unknown. It has no much larger one-base neighbor in the sample; base qualities were not kept. The donors were healthy, HIV-negative adults with no recently reported acute infections or vaccinations. Every donor was a Caucasian adult living in Nashville, Tennessee, USA. Magnetic negative selection was used to enrich CD4+ T cells, after which naive cells were positively selected on CD45RA and the negative fraction became the memory subset. Blood was collected by leukapheresis, and PBMCs were isolated by Ficoll-Histopaque density gradient centrifugation and then cryopreserved in liquid nitrogen vapor phase. Analytical flow cytometry was used to check the purity and quantity of each magnetically sorted T cell population. Genomic DNA was isolated from every sorted fraction and measured by UV absorbance on a Nanodrop 2000c.

The entry originates in a study of shared clonotypes between healthy human individuals (dated by TCRdb to 2018 to 2020). With regard to the full study: A couple of women and a few men aged 18 to 49 years were included in the cohort. Blood TCR repertoires of 5 or 6 healthy adults were deeply sequenced to estimate repertoire size and the extent of clonotype sharing between individuals. To increase sequencing depth and limit assay-specific biases, different laboratories used diverse techniques to prepare libraries and sequence TCR repertoires. Leukapheresis yielded between about 0.9 and 8.9 billion PBMCs per donor. For each donor, CD4 naive and CD4 memory were each run on three plates, CD8 naive on two plates, and CD8 memory on one plate.

Using the deep immunoSEQ assay, TCR CDR3 regions were amplified from genomic DNA by multiplex PCR. For each cell subset, the extracted genomic DNA was distributed evenly across all wells of several immunoSEQ 96-well plates, and each plate served as one replicate. Each replicate PCR for sorted subsets received about 180 ng genomic DNA, equal to tens of thousands of T cell genomes. Purified libraries were quantified with a Qubit 3.0 fluorometer, sized on a Bioanalyzer 2100, and re-quantified with the KAPA Library Quantification kit. Each immunoSEQ 96-well plate was sequenced on its own single-read 150-cycle Illumina NextSeq 550 flow cell. Per the authors' processing: Because the immunoSEQ output included only junctional sequences and no quality scores, the filtering could not be the same as the filtering used for full-length reads. To assign V/J genes and CDR3, sequences were annotated using PyIR, a Python wrapper for IgBLAST v1.9, with IMGT germline references. Reads were removed for weak V/J assignments (E-value above 1e-6), missing CDR3, stop codons, out-of-frame junctions, or ambiguous translated residues. V3J clonotypes were defined as sequences sharing an identical inferred V gene, J gene, and CDR3 amino acid sequence. The percentage overlap between two repertoires was calculated by dividing the number of shared unique clonotypes by the size of the smaller repertoire. Richness of each repertoire was evaluated using RTK rarefaction, the Chao1 estimator, and Recon v2.1 estimates of unobserved clonotypes. OLGA was used to compute generation probabilities for all TCRbeta clonotypes that the gDNA method yielded from a few donors. TCRdb carries this immuneACCESS record with in-frame sequences only. Its versions omit some clonotypes, under half of them owing to an unresolved V gene in the studies checked, with the rest unexplained. Clonal size and the V and J genes are those of that table, whereas D and trimming came from the DNA. In this sample the table shows some 1,600,000 clones, around 98% of which occur a single time. The ten most abundant clones make up around 0.45% of the sample.

V trim: 0 bases; J trim: 4 bases; unmatched bases: 7. The germline V gene (reference sequence) gives CDR1 as SGHKS and CDR2 as YYEKEE. From the cysteine up to the phenylalanine, the CDR3 has a length of 17 residues. Of the read, only the CDR3 DNA is kept; its 51 bases are in frame from base 1. Here is what the overall study found, with its caveats: Because the study included only a small number of donors, the genetic and exposure-history diversity represented was limited. Even with the large sequencing depth, rarefaction of the sorted-subset datasets indicated that sequencing was incomplete. Naive subsets generally had larger estimated clonotype richness than memory subsets did. Only blood was sampled, and tissue TCR repertoires likely differ from those in blood. Compared with non-shared clonotypes, clonotypes shared by all four sorted-subset donors had higher generation probabilities. Roughly 5.2% of naive CD4, around 3.5% of naive CD8, 2.3% of memory CD4, and less than 0.45% of memory CD8 clonotypes were shared across several donors. Pairwise subsampling indicated that sequencing depth was expected to affect the degree of clonotype sharing among donors.

Material for sequencing was naive CD4+ T cells sorted from blood. This specimen's cell subset or site label, interpreted: CD45RA+ positively selected. The TCR originated in a man aged 25 to 45 in good health. The chain employs TRBV5-5 and TRBJ2-3, with 11 bases matching TRBD1. For the CDR3, the sequence is CASSLARTGGLADTQYF. The DNA is TGTGCCAGCAGCTTGGCCCGGACAGGGGGCTTAGCAGATACGCAGTATTTT.